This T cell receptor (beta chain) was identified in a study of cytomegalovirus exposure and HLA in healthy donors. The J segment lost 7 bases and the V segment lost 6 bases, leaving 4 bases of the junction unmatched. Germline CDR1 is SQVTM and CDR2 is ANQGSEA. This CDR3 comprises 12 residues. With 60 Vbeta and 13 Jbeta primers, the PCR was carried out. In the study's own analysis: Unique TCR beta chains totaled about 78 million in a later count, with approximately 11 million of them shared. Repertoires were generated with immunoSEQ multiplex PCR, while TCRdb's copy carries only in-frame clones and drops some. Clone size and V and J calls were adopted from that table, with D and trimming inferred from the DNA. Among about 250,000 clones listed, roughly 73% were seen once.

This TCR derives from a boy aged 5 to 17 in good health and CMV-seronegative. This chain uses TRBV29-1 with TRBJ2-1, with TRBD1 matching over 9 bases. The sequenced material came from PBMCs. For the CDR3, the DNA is TGCAGCGTGACTGGACAGGGGAATGAGCAGTTCTTC. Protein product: CSVTGQGNEQFF.